The source of this TCR beta chain is a study of T cell responses to AZD1222 COVID-19 vaccine. Overall study results and limits: After two AZD1222 doses, spike-specific TCR breadth and depth rose versus day 0.

Deletions cut 5 bases from V and 8 bases from J, with 15 bases between. This CDR3 has 13 residues. Germline V lookup: CDR1 SEHNR, CDR2 FQNEAQ (reference sequence). The repertoire was sequenced with immunoSEQ multiplex PCR; TCRdb's copy has only in-frame clones and lacks some. The sample consists of about 77,000 clones, 92% of them appearing once. This clone was detected only once. Its antigen is currently unknown. Sequenced here: peripheral blood, sampled 28 days after the second AZD1222 dose. This sequence was found in an adult who received the AZD1222 COVID-19 vaccine. The chain links TRBV7-9 to TRBJ1-2; D remains unclear. This CDR3 is CASSPILAHGYTF. CDR3 sequence (DNA): TGTGCCAGCAGCCCCATCCTTGCCCACGGCTACACCTTC.